This T cell receptor (beta chain) derives from a study of cytomegalovirus exposure and HLA in healthy donors. Study at large: Within an early data release were tens of millions of unique TCRs drawn from HLA-typed donors.

Details on this clone: What it binds is not known.

Germline CDR1 reads SGHVS; CDR2 reads FQNEAQ. The CDR3 contains 17 residues. Losses at the gene ends were 6 bases for V and 4 bases for J; bases not matched to a gene: 14. The PCR employed 60 Vbeta primers together with 13 Jbeta primers. The data were produced by immunoSEQ multiplex PCR, yet TCRdb's version contains in-frame clones alone and is incomplete. The table records 120,000 to 150,000 clones, around 72% of them present only once. Overall study results and limits: Researchers reported in a later analysis that common viral pathogens appeared linked to several top clusters.

Healthy bone marrow donors formed the donor group. This clonotype originated in a man aged 40-50 years in good health and CMV-seronegative. The sample comprised PBMCs. The gene calls are TRBV7-8 and TRBJ2-3; TRBD1 agrees at 9 bases. In DNA form, the CDR3 reads TGTGCCAGCAGTCAGCCCGCGGGACAGGGTTTCTCAGATACGCAGTATTTT. Amino acids: CASSQPAGQGFSDTQYF. Full variable domain (outside the CDR3, taken from reference TRBV7-8 and TRBJ2-3): GAGVSQSPRYKVAKRGQDVALRCDPISGHVSLFWYQQALGQGPEFLTYFQNEAQLDKSGLPSDRFFAERPEGSVSTLKIQRTQQEDSAVYLCASSQPAGQGFSDTQYFGPGTRLTVL.